One and the same sample provided the 24 T cell receptor beta chains below, sequenced in a study of STAT3 mutations in large granular lymphocyte leukemia. Using immunoSEQ multiplex PCR, the repertoire was profiled, and TCRdb retains in-frame clones only, with some absent. Here the sample spans around 39,000 clones, approximately 90% being singletons. These receptors are not linked to any known antigen. The study, taken as a whole, reports: Every T-cell large granular lymphocyte leukemia patient had at least one immunodominant TCR beta clonotype.

Specimen: PBMCs. These receptor sequences come from a human donor with T large granular lymphocyte leukemia. Some clones in this sample may be carry-over from other donors' samples.

This clone came up a few times. The rearrangement links TRBV7-9 to TRBJ1-5; possibly TRBD1 for D (5 bases). The CDR3 is 15 residues long. The V gene's germline CDR1 is SEHNR and CDR2 FQNEAQ (reference sequence). Trimming took 4 bases from V and 3 from J, leaving 13 bases between them. CDR3 DNA: TGTGCCAGCAGCTCGGGGACTGGGGACAATCAGCCCCAGCATTTT. This encodes CASSSGTGDNQPQHF.

The chain joins TRBV7-8 to TRBJ1-1; no clear D gene. V lost 5 bases, J lost 1 base, and 17 bases lay in between. Per germline, CDR1 SGHVS and CDR2 FQNEAQ. The CDR3 is made up of 16 amino acids. DNA of the CDR3: TGTGCCAGCAGCATGAGGCTAGGGTGGGGGAACACTGAAGCTTTCTTT. This gives the protein CASSMRLGWGNTEAFF.

The chain combines TRBV5-1 with TRBJ1-1; D gene uncertain. V shed 0 bases and J shed 0 bases, with 15 bases lying between them. Germline V gene data show CDR1 as SGHRS and CDR2 as YFSETQ. This CDR3 has 17 amino acids. CDR3 residues: CASSLAILGALNTEAFF. In DNA form, the CDR3 reads TGCGCCAGCAGCTTGGCCATTTTGGGAGCATTGAACACTGAAGCTTTCTTT. Using reference TRBV5-1 and TRBJ1-1 for the parts outside the CDR3, the full variable domain is KAGVTQTPRYLIKTRGQQVTLSCSPISGHRSVSWYQQTPGQGLQFLFEYFSETQRNKGNFPGRFSGRQFSNSRSEMNVSTLELGDSALYLCASSLAILGALNTEAFFGQGTRLTVV.

This clone was picked up one time. The rearrangement uses TRBV5-4 and TRBJ1-4; TRBD1 matches 8 bases. Germline assignment: CDR1 SGHNT and CDR2 YYREEE (reference sequence). Trimming at V came to 2 bases and at J to 11 bases, leaving 8 bases not matched to a gene. The CDR3 is 14 amino acids. CDR3 residues: CASSFDRGFRKLFF. CDR3 DNA sequence: TGTGCCAGCAGCTTCGACAGGGGATTCCGCAAACTGTTTTTT.

The rearrangement joins TRBV7-9 to TRBJ2-6; weak D call: TRBD1 (6 bases). CDR1 and CDR2 (germline): SEHNR, FQNEAQ (reference sequence). V was trimmed by 1 base and J by 0 bases, leaving 13 bases between them. The CDR3 consists of 18 residues. This CDR3 reads CASSLGRTEGSGANVLTF. Here the CDR3 DNA reads TGTGCCAGCAGCTTAGGAAGGACAGAAGGCTCTGGGGCCAACGTCCTGACTTTC. The variable domain in full, completed from reference TRBV7-9 and TRBJ2-6, reads DTGVSQNPRHKITKRGQNVTFRCDPISEHNRLYWYRQTLGQGPEFLTYFQNEAQLEKSRLLSDRFSAERPKGSFSTLEIQRTEQGDSAMYLCASSLGRTEGSGANVLTFGAGSRLTVL.

The chain recombines TRBV29-1 with TRBJ2-1, with no clear D. The CDR3 has 10 residues. V was trimmed by 5 bases and J by 4 bases, leaving 3 bases between them. CDR1 and CDR2 (germline): SQVTM, ANQGSEA. This CDR3 is CSVLYNEQFF. The CDR3 bases are TGCAGCGTTCTGTACAATGAGCAGTTCTTC.

V usage is TRBV19 and J usage is TRBJ1-5; tentative D call: TRBD1 (5 bases). The germline V and J ends were trimmed by 7 bases and 1 base, with 14 bases remaining between them. From germline, CDR1 is LNHDA and CDR2 SQIVND (reference sequence). This CDR3 region has 15 residues. CDR3 amino acids: CASTMGPQSNQPQHF. The CDR3 nucleotides are TGTGCCAGTACCATGGGACCGCAAAGCAATCAGCCCCAGCATTTT.

The chain carries TRBV28 and TRBJ1-1, with TRBD1 matching over 7 bases. Germline assignment: CDR1 MDHEN and CDR2 SYDVKM. The CDR3 has 14 amino acids. V shed 4 bases and J 1 base; nucleotides not matched to a gene: 3. The CDR3 loop reads CASSYSGGNTEAFF. CDR3 nucleotide sequence: TGTGCCAGCAGTTATTCAGGGGGGAACACTGAAGCTTTCTTT.

The chain is built from TRBV18 and TRBJ2-6; either TRBD1 or TRBD2 may fit D (5 bases each). There are 15 residues in the CDR3. Germline CDR1 reads KGHSH; CDR2 reads LQKENI. V was clipped by 3 bases and J by 2 bases, with 8 bases between them. The CDR3 sequence: CASSPTGPGANVLTF. CDR3 coding DNA: TGTGCCAGCTCACCCACGGGACCTGGGGCCAACGTCCTGACTTTC.

This clone was seen only a few times. The CDR3 here is CASSQVILGATDRAGNTIYF. CDR3 in DNA: TGTGCCAGCAGCCAAGTAATACTTGGGGCTACGGACAGGGCTGGAAACACCATATATTTT. V gene TRBV14 combines with J gene TRBJ1-3, with 8 bases fitting TRBD1. The ends lost 1 base at V and 2 bases at J; junction bases unmatched: 16. Germline CDR1 is SGHDN and CDR2 is FVKESK. The CDR3 consists of 20 residues. The whole variable domain, remainder taken from reference TRBV14 and TRBJ1-3, is EAGVTQFPSHSVIEKGQTVTLRCDPISGHDNLYWYRRVMGKEIKFLLHFVKESKQDESGMPNNRFLAERTGGTYSTLKVQPAELEDSGVYFCASSQVILGATDRAGNTIYFGEGSWLTVV.

The sample holds a few counts of this clone. V usage is TRBV7-9 and J usage is TRBJ1-1; D is unclear. The CDR3 has 13 residues. Germline assignment: CDR1 SEHNR and CDR2 FQNEAQ (reference sequence). V dropped 1 base and J dropped 4 bases, with 7 bases sitting between them. The chain's CDR3 is CASSLERATEAFF. The CDR3 DNA is TGTGCCAGCAGCTTAGAGAGAGCCACTGAAGCTTTCTTT.

The chain combines TRBV5-1 with TRBJ1-1, with a tentative D call TRBD1 (5 bases). Trimming took 0 bases from V and 2 from J, leaving 14 bases between them. CDR1 is SGHRS and CDR2 is YFSETQ in the germline V gene. This CDR3 contains 16 residues. Written as DNA, the CDR3 is TGCGCCAGCAGCTTGGGTCCGATCCAGGGAAACACTGAAGCTTTCTTT. It yields the protein CASSLGPIQGNTEAFF.

The rearrangement uses TRBV6-1 and TRBJ1-2; D perhaps matches TRBD1 (5 bases). Between the trimmed V and J ends, which lost 8 bases and 2 bases, there was a span of 15 bases. The CDR3 covers 14 residues. Looked up from germline, CDR1 is MNHNS and CDR2 is SASEGT. CDR3 coding DNA: TGTGCCAGCGCGAGTGGGGGACGGAACTATGGCTACACCTTC. Translation: CASASGGRNYGYTF.

The chain links TRBV29-1 to TRBJ2-3; tentatively, D is TRBD1 or TRBD2 (5 bases each). The CDR3 is made up of 14 amino acids. V was trimmed by 4 bases and J by 1 base, leaving 12 bases between them. Germline V lookup: CDR1 SQVTM, CDR2 ANQGSEA. The CDR3 protein is CSVGGVVRTDTQYF. DNA of the CDR3: TGCAGCGTTGGAGGGGTGGTTCGCACAGATACGCAGTATTTT.

The chain joins TRBV7-9 to TRBJ2-5, with TRBD2 matching 9 bases. The CDR3 is made up of 16 amino acids. After removal of 5 bases from V and 1 base from J, the junction contained 8 bases not matched to a gene. Germline loops: CDR1 SEHNR, CDR2 FQNEAQ (reference sequence). The CDR3 here is CASSQWASGAQETQYF. The DNA of the CDR3 is TGTGCCAGCAGCCAGTGGGCTAGCGGGGCCCAAGAGACCCAGTACTTC. The whole variable domain, remainder taken from reference TRBV7-9 and TRBJ2-5, is DTGVSQNPRHKITKRGQNVTFRCDPISEHNRLYWYRQTLGQGPEFLTYFQNEAQLEKSRLLSDRFSAERPKGSFSTLEIQRTEQGDSAMYLCASSQWASGAQETQYFGPGTRLLVL.

DNA for the CDR3: TGTGCCAGTAGCCCAATTACGGGTCTGGATGAAAAACTGTTTTTT. Amino acid sequence: CASSPITGLDEKLFF. The V call is TRBV19, the J call TRBJ1-4; no firm D call. This CDR3 has 15 amino acids. CDR1 is LNHDA and CDR2 is SQIVND in the germline V gene (reference sequence). The V end lost 6 bases, the J end lost 6 bases, and 17 bases lay between the germline ends.

This clone was counted a single time. This chain joins TRBV11-2 and TRBJ1-2; D perhaps matches TRBD1 (6 bases). Germline V lookup: CDR1 SGHAT, CDR2 FQNNGV. V gave up 5 bases and J gave up 4 bases, with 17 bases separating them. This CDR3 region has 15 residues. CDR3 nucleotide sequence: TGTGCCAGCAGCCCCCAAACCAGGGGAATCTATGGCTACACCTTC. It specifies CASSPQTRGIYGYTF.

V and J are TRBV7-9 and TRBJ2-3, with 11 bases identical to TRBD2. With V trimmed by 3 bases and J by 6 bases, 8 bases remained unmatched. Germline V gene lookup returns CDR1 SEHNR and CDR2 FQNEAQ (reference sequence). This CDR3 has 16 residues. CDR3 DNA sequence: TGTGCCAGCAGCTTCAAGACTAGCGGGGTAGTTGATACGCAGTATTTT. Residues: CASSFKTSGVVDTQYF.

The count of this clone is one. The rearrangement links TRBV9 to TRBJ2-1, with 7 bases lining up with TRBD2. Germline V gene sequence: CDR1 SGDLS, CDR2 YYNGEE. V dropped 1 base and J dropped 2; count of bases not matched to a gene: 6. The CDR3 is made up of 16 amino acids. CDR3 loop: CASSVSYGGTYNEQFF. The CDR3, as DNA: TGTGCCAGCAGCGTATCCTACGGGGGGACCTACAATGAGCAGTTCTTC.

This clone was counted only a few times. The chain couples TRBV6-1 to TRBJ1-2; D is unresolved. Trimming pared 2 bases from V and 6 bases from J, leaving 13 bases between. The CDR3 totals 14 residues. Germline values: CDR1 MNHNS, CDR2 SASEGT. In DNA form, the CDR3 reads TGTGCCAGCAGTGAATACGGATCCCCGCATGGCTACACCTTC. It specifies CASSEYGSPHGYTF.

The rearrangement joins TRBV7-8 to TRBJ2-5; 15 bases fit TRBD2. With 5 bases clipped from V and 5 bases from J, the junction kept 6 bases outside the gene matches. Per the germline V gene, CDR1 is SGHVS and CDR2 is FQNEAQ. The CDR3 has 16 residues. The CDR3 sequence is CASSPWTSGGAETQYF. For the CDR3, the DNA is TGTGCCAGCAGCCCCTGGACTAGCGGGGGGGCTGAGACCCAGTACTTC.

CDR3 loop: CASSLSGRWETQYF. The CDR3 DNA sequence: TGTGCCAGCAGCTTGAGTGGTCGGTGGGAGACCCAGTACTTC. The chain has TRBV5-4 and TRBJ2-5; D is unresolved. The V end lost 1 base, the J end lost 5 bases, and 12 bases lay between the germline ends. This CDR3 region has 14 residues. Germline CDR1 SGHNT, CDR2 YYREEE (reference sequence).

The chain combines TRBV18 with TRBJ1-5; the D is unclear. The germline V gene encodes CDR1 KGHSH and CDR2 LQKENI. This CDR3 is 13 amino acids long. V was shortened by 5 bases and J by 1 base, with 6 bases between the two germline ends. CDR3 loop: CASSVSSNQPQHF. The CDR3 coding sequence is TGTGCCAGCTCAGTTTCCAGCAATCAGCCCCAGCATTTT.

The genes are TRBV18 and TRBJ2-2, with D perhaps matching TRBD2 (6 bases). The germline CDR1 and CDR2 sequences are KGHSH and LQKENI. The CDR3 is 13 residues long. V was pared by 7 bases and J by 5 bases, with 11 bases between. The CDR3 DNA reads TGTGCCAGCTGGAGGGACGGTACCGGGGAGCTGTTTTTT. It is translated as CASWRDGTGELFF.